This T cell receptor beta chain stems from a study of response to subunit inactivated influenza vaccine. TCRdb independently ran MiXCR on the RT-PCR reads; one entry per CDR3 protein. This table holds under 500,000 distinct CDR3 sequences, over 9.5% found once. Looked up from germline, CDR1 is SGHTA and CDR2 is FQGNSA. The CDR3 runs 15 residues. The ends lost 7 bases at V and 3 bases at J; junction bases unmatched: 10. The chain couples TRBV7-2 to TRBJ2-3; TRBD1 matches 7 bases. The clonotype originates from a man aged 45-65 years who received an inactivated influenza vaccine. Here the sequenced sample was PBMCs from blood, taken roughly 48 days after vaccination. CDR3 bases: TGTGCCAGCATCAAGACAGGGTACCGGACAGATACGCAGTATTTT. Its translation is CASIKTGYRTDTQYF.